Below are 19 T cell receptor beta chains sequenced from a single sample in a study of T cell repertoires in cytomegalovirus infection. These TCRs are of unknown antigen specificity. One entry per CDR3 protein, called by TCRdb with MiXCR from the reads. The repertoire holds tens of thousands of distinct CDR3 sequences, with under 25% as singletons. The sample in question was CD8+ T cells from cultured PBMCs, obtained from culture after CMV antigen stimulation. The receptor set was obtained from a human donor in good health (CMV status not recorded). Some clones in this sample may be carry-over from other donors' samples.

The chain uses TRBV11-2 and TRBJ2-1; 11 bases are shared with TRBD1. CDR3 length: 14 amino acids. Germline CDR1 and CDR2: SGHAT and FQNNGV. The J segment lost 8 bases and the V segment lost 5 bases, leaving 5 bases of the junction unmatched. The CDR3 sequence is CASSLRTGGDEQFF. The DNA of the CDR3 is TGTGCCAGCAGCCTCAGGACAGGGGGCGATGAGCAGTTCTTC.

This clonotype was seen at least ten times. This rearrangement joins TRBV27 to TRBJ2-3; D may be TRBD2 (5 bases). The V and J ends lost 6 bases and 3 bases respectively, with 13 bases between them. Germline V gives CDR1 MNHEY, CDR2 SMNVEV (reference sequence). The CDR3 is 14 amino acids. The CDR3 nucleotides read TGTGCCAGCAGGATTGGCCCGGGGACAGATACGCAGTATTTT. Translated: CASRIGPGTDTQYF.

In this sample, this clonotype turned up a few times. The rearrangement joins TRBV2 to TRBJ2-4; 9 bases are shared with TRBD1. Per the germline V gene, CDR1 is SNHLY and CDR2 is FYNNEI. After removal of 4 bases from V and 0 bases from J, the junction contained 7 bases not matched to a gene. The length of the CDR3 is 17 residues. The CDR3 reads CASSGAGQGLAKNIQYF. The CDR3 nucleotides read TGTGCCAGCAGTGGGGCAGGACAGGGGTTAGCCAAAAACATTCAGTACTTC.

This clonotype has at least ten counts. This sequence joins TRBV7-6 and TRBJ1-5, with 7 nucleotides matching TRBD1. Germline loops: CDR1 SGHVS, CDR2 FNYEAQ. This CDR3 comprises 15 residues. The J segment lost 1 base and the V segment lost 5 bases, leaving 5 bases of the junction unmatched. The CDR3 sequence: CASSQTGDSNQPQHF. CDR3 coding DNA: TGTGCCAGCAGCCAAACAGGGGACAGCAATCAGCCCCAGCATTTT.

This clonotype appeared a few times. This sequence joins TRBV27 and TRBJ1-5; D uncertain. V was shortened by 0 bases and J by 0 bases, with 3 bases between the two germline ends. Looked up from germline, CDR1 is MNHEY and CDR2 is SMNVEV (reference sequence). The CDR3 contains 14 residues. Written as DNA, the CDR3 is TGTGCCAGCAGTTTATCAACTAGCAATCAGCCCCAGCATTTT. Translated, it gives CASSLSTSNQPQHF.

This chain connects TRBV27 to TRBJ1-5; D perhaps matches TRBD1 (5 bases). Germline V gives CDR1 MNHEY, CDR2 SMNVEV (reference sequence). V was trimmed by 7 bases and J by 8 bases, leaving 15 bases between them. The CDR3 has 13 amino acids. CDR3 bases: TGTGCCAGCACCGGGGCGGGGGGGGAGCCCCAGCATTTT. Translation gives CASTGAGGEPQHF.

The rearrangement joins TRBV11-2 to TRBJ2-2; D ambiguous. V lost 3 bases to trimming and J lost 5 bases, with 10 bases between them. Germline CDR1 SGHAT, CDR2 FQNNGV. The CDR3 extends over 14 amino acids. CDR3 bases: TGTGCCAGCAGCTTCAAGATGGTTACCGGGGAGCTGTTTTTT. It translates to CASSFKMVTGELFF.

The CDR3 loop is CASSRQGAIPYEQYF. CDR3 coding DNA: TGTGCCAGCAGTAGACAGGGGGCGATCCCCTACGAGCAGTACTTC. The rearrangement joins TRBV6-1 to TRBJ2-7; 10 nucleotides agree with TRBD1. J lost 2 bases, V lost 5 bases, and 6 bases had no gene match. Germline lookup yields CDR1 MNHNS and CDR2 SASEGT. This CDR3 spans 15 amino acids.

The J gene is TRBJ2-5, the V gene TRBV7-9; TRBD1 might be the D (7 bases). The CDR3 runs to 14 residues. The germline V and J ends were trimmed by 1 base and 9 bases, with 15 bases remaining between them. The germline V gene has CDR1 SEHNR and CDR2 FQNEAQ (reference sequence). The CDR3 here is CASSLGGQREAQYF. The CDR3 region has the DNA TGTGCCAGCAGCTTAGGGGGACAGAGGGAGGCCCAGTACTTC.

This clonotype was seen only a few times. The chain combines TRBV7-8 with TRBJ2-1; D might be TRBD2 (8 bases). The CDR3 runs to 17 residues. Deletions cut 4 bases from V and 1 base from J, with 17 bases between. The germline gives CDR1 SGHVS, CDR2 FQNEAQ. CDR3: CASSSGGDRESYNEQFF. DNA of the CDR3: TGTGCCAGCAGCTCGGGGGGGGACAGAGAGTCCTACAATGAGCAGTTCTTC.

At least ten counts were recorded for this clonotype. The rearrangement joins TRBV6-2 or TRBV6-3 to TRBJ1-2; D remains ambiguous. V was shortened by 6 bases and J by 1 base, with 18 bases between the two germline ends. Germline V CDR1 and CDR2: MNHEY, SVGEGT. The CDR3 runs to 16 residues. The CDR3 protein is CASSSGRREFNYGYTF. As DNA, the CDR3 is TGTGCCAGCAGCTCCGGGAGGCGAGAGTTTAACTATGGCTACACCTTC.

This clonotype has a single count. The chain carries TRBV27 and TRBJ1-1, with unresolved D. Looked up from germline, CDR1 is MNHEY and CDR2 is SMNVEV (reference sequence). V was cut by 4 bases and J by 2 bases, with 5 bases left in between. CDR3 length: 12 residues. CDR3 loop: CASSSSNTEAFF. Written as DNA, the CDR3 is TGTGCCAGCAGTTCCAGTAACACTGAAGCTTTCTTT.

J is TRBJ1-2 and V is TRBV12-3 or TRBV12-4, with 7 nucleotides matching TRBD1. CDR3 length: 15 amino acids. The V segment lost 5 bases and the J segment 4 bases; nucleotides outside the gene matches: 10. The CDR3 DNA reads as TGTGCCAGCAGTCTGGGGGAGGGGGCGGGCTATGGCTACACCTTC. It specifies CASSLGEGAGYGYTF.

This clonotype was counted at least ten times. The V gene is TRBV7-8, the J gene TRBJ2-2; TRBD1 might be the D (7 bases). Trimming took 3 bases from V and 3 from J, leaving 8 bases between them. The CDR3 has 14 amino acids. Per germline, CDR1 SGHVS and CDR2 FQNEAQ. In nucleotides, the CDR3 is TGTGCCAGCAGCTTCAGGGGGGACACCGGGGAGCTGTTTTTT. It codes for CASSFRGDTGELFF.

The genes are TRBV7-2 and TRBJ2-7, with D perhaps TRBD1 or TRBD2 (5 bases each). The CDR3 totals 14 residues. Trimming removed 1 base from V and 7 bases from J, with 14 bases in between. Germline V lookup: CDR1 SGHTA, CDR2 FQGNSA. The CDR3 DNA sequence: TGTGCCAGCAGCTTAGAGGGCCGAGGGGAGGAGCAGTACTTC. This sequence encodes CASSLEGRGEEQYF. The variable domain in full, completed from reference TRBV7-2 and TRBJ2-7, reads GAGVSQSPSNKVTEKGKDVELRCDPISGHTALYWYRQSLGQGLEFLIYFQGNSAPDKSGLPSDRFSAERTGGSVSTLTIQRTQQEDSAVYLCASSLEGRGEEQYFGPGTRLTVT.

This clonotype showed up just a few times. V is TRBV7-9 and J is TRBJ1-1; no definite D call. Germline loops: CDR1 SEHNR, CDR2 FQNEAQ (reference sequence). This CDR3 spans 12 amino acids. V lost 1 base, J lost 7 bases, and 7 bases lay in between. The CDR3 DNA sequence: TGTGCCAGCAGCTTAGATAACGGTGAAGCTTTCTTT. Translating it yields CASSLDNGEAFF.

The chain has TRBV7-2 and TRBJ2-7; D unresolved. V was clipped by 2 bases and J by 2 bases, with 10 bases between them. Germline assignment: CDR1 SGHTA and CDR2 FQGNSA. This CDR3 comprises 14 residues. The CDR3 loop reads CASSLIPGTYEQYF. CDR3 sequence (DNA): TGTGCCAGCAGCTTAATTCCCGGAACCTACGAGCAGTACTTC.

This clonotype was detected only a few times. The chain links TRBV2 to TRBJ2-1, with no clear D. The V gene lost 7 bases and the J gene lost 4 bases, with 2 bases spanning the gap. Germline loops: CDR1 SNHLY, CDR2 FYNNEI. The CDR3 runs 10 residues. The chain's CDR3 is CASTYNEQFF. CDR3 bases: TGTGCCAGCACGTACAATGAGCAGTTCTTC.

CDR3 sequence: CASSLTPGQLSNYGYTF. CDR3 nucleotide sequence: TGTGCCAGCAGCTTAACCCCAGGACAGCTTTCTAACTATGGCTACACCTTC. The rearrangement uses TRBV7-2 and TRBJ1-2, with D possibly being TRBD1 (6 bases). The germline V gene has CDR1 SGHTA and CDR2 FQGNSA. V was trimmed by 2 bases and J by 0 bases, leaving 16 bases between them. The CDR3 has 17 residues.